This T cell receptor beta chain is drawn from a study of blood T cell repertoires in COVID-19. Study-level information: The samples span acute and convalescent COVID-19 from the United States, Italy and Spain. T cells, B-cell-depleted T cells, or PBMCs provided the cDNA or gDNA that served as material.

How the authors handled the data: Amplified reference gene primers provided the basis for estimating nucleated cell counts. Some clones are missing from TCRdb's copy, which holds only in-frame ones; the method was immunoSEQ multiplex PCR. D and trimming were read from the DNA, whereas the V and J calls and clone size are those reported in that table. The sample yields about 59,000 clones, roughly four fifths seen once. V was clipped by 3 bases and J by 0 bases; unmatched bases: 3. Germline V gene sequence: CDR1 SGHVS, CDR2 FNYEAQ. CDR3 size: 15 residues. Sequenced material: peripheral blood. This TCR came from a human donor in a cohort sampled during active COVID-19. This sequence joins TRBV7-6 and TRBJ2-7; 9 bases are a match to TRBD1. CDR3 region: CASSLAGQGSYEQYF. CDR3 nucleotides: TGTGCCAGCAGCTTGGCGGGACAGGGCTCCTACGAGCAGTACTTC.